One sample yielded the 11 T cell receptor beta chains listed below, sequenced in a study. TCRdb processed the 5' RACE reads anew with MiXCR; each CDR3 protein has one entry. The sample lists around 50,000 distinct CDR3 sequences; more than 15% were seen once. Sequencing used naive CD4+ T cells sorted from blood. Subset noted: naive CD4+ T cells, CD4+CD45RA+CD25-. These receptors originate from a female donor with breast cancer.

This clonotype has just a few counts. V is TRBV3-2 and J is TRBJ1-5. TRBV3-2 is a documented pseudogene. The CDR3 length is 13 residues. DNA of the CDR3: TGTGCCAGCAGCCAAGTCGAGGATCAGCCCCAGCATTTT. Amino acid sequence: CASSQVEDQPQHF.

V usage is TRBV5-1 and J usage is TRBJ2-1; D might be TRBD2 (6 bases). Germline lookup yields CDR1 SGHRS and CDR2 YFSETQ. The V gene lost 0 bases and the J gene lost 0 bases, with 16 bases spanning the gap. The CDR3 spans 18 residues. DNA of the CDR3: TGCGCCAGCAGCTTGGATCCGGGCGGGGTCAGCTCCTACAATGAGCAGTTCTTC. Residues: CASSLDPGGVSSYNEQFF.

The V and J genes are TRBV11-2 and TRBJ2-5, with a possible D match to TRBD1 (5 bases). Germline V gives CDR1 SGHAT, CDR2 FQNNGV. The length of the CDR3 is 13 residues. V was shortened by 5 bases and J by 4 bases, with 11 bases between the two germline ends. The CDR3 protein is CASSPGARETQYF. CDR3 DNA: TGTGCCAGCAGCCCTGGGGCTCGAGAGACCCAGTACTTC.

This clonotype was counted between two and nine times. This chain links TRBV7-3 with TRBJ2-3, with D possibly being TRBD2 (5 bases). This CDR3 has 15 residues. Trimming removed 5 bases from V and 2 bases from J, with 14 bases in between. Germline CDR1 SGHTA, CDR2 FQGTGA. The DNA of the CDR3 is TGTGCCAGCAGCCCAAGCGGAACCTTCACAGATACGCAGTATTTT. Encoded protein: CASSPSGTFTDTQYF.

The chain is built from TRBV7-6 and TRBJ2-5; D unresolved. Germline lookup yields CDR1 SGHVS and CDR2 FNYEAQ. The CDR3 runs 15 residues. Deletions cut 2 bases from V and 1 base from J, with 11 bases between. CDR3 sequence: CASSLSWSAQETQYF. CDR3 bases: TGTGCCAGCAGCTTATCGTGGAGCGCCCAAGAGACCCAGTACTTC.

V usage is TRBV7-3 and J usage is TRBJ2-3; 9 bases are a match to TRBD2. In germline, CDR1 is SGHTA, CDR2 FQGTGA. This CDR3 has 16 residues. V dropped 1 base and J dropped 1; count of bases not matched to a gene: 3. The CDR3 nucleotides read TGTGCCAGCAGCTTAAGGCGGGGGGGAGGCACAGATACGCAGTATTTT. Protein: CASSLRRGGGTDTQYF.

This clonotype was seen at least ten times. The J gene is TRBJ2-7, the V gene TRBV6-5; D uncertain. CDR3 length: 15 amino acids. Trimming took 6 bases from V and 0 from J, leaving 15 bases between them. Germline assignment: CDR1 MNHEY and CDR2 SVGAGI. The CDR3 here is CASRELRKSSYEQYF. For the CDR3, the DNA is TGTGCCAGCAGGGAGCTGCGAAAGAGCTCCTACGAGCAGTACTTC.

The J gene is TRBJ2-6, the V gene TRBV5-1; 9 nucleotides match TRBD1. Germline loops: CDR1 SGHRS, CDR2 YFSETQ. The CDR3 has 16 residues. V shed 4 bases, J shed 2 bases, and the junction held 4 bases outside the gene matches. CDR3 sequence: CASSGGQGTGANVLTF. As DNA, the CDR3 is TGCGCCAGCAGCGGCGGACAGGGGACTGGGGCCAACGTCCTGACTTTC.

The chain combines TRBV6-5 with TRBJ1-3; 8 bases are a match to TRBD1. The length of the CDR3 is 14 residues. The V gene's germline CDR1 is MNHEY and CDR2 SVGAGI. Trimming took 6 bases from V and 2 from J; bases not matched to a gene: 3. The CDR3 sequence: CASSRDRPGNTIYF. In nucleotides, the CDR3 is TGTGCCAGCAGCCGGGACAGGCCTGGAAACACCATATATTTT.

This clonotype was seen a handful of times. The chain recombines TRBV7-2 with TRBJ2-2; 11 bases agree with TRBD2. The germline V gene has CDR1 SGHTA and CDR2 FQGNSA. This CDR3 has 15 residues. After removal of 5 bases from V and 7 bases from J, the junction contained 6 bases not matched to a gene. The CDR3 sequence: CASSGSGGAVGELFF. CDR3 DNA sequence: TGTGCCAGCAGCGGTAGCGGGGGGGCCGTCGGGGAGCTGTTTTTT.

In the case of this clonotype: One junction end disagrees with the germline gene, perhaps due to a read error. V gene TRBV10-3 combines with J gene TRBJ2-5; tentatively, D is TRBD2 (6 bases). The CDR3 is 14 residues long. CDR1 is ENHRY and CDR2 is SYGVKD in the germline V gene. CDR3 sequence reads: CAISPTSHQKTQNF. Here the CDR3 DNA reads TGTGCTATCAGTCCGACTAGTCACCAAAAGACCCAGAACTTC.